This section outlines one T cell receptor beta chain sequence together with its context. This clone was seen once. Its binding antigen is unknown. Base qualities are not recorded, but no much larger clone differs from it by a single base. The sample is drawn from a study of hypomethylating agent response in myelodysplastic syndrome (dated by TCRdb to about 2021). In terms of the full investigation: The hypomethylating agent given was azacitidine in 8 of 11 patients and decitabine in 3 of 11 patients. Response was defined as complete response or hematologic improvement, and any patient who met neither criterion was considered a non-responder. The cohort included several male and a couple of female myelodysplastic syndrome patients. Complete response or hematologic improvement was achieved by six patients, and roughly 5 patients were classified as non-responders. Patients had a mean age of roughly 70 +/- 6.9 years, and a diploid cytogenetic profile was the most common. The most frequent mutation was TET2, found in 5 of 11 patients. The full study reports these points: Only roughly twelve patients were analyzed, so the study cohort was small. No significant change in richness, rarefaction diversity or clonality was detected after hypomethylating agent treatment, either across all patients or within response groups. Because the healthy control donors and the MDS patients were not matched by age, the comparison between MDS and healthy samples could have been affected. Possible recognition of novel MDS antigens by the shared GLIPH2 clusters was not confirmed, and experimental validation of that possible recognition is needed. Novel clonotypes appeared more often in responders, whereas non-responders had more contracted clonotypes after treatment.

The germline V gene (reference sequence) yields SGHKS for CDR1 and YYEKEE for CDR2. A distance of 10 bases separates the germline ends of V and J, which lose 3 bases and 6 bases respectively. The CDR3 has 13 amino acids, counting the end cysteine and phenylalanine. Only the CDR3 region is kept as DNA, spanning 39 bases read in frame from base 1. Receptor libraries were prepared by the immunoSEQ multiplex PCR assay. Survey resolution was applied, with two replicates of approximately 200 ng each being run for a total of around 400 ng of DNA per sample. Rearranged TCRB sequences in genomic DNA were detected with the hsTCRB kit, which uses multiplex PCR primers directed at V and J genes. In the first PCR, the CDR3 region was amplified for about 30 cycles with the QIAGEN Multiplex PCR Kit. A roughly 8-cycle second PCR added sample barcodes and Illumina adapters to each replicate. A QuantStudio 6 together with the KAPA library quantification kit was used to quantify the pooled libraries. About 15 pM of pooled libraries was sequenced on an Illumina MiSeq using 156-cycle single-end reads and a 15-cycle index read. Per the source publication's procedure: Of 150,000 or so unique clonotypes, about 1.5% were flagged by VDJdb annotation as previously reported viral-epitope-specific clonotypes. Raw reads were processed by the immunoSEQ Data Assistant and immunoSEQ Analyzer into normalized, annotated TCRB repertoires. BioAnalyzer and version 0.6.5 of the immunarch R package were the tools used for clonotype analysis. Every repertoire was downsampled to the clone count of the smallest repertoire before richness was estimated. Clonotypes were categorized as expanded, contracted or novel by Fisher's exact tests, where a novel clonotype had zero frequency before treatment. Significantly changed CDR3 beta sequences were clustered with GLIPH2 at simulation_depth=1000 and kmer_min_depth=3, and CDR3s shorter than five residues were left out. Imported from immuneACCESS, the table was reduced by TCRdb to in-frame sequences with V and J called. These copies leave out some clones; in studies compared against another copy, an unresolved V gene accounts for under half, and the cause of the remainder is not known. V and J calls and clone size are those listed in that table; D and trimming were worked out from the DNA. This sample gives 6,600 or so clones in total; about 88% of them show up just once. Of the sample, roughly 16% is held by the ten largest clones.

T-cell subsets were not sorted, and bulk bone marrow was analyzed instead. TCR beta CDR3 regions were immunosequenced from bone marrow of about a dozen myelodysplastic syndrome patients before and after hypomethylating agent therapy. To track the repertoire longitudinally, every patient provided one baseline bone marrow along with two to three bone marrows taken at different post-treatment timepoints. Whole bone marrow served as the source for genomic DNA extraction, with DNA quality checked using TapeStation, NanoDrop OneC and PicoGreen assays. The input for sequencing was bone marrow, taken before or after starting hypomethylating agent treatment for myelodysplastic syndrome (not recorded which). The V and J genes are TRBV5-5 and TRBJ1-3; the D gene is possibly TRBD1, with 6 bases matching. This sequence originates from a human donor with myelodysplastic syndrome. DNA sequence: TGTGCCAGCAGCTCGGGACAAGAAAACACCATATATTTT. Its translation is CASSSGQENTIYF.